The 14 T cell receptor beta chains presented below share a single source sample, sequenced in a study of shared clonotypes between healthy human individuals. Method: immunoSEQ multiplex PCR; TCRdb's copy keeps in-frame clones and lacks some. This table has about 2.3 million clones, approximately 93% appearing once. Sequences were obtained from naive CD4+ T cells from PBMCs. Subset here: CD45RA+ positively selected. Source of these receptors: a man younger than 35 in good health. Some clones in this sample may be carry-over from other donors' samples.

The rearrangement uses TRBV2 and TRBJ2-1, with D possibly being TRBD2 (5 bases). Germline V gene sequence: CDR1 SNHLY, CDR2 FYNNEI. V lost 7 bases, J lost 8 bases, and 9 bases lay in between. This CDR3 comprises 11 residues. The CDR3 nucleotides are TGTGCCAGCACTAGCTCCCATGAGCAGTTCTTC. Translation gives CASTSSHEQFF.

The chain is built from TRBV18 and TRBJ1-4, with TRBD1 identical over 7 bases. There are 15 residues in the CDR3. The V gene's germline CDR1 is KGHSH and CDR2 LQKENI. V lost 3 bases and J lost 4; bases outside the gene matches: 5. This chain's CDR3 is CASSPTQGDNEKLFF. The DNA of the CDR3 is TGTGCCAGCTCACCGACGCAGGGGGATAATGAAAAACTGTTTTTT.

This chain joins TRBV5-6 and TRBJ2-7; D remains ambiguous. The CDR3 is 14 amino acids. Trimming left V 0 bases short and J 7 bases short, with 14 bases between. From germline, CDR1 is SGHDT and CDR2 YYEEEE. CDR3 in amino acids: CASSLGPASREQYF. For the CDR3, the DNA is TGTGCCAGCAGCTTGGGCCCAGCATCCCGGGAGCAGTACTTC.

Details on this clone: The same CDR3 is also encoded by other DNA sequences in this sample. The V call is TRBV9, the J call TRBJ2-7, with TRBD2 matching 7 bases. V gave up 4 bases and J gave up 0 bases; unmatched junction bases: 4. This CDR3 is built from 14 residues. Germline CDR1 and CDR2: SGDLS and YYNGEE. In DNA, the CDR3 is TGTGCCAGCAGCACCAGCGGGAACTCCTACGAGCAGTACTTC. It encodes CASSTSGNSYEQYF.

CDR3 loop: CASSIVPSLEQFF. The CDR3 DNA sequence: TGTGCCAGTAGTATAGTTCCCAGCCTAGAGCAGTTCTTC. V is TRBV19 and J is TRBJ2-1; D not resolved. Trimming stripped 1 base from V and 10 bases from J, with 11 bases between. CDR3 length: 13 residues. CDR1 is LNHDA and CDR2 is SQIVND in the germline V gene (reference sequence).

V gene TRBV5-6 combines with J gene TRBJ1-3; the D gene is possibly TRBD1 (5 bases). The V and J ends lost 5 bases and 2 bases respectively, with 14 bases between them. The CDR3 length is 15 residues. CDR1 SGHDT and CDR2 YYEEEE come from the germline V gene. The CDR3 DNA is TGTGCCAGCAGGCTATCAGGGTCAGCTGGAAACACCATATATTTT. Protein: CASRLSGSAGNTIYF. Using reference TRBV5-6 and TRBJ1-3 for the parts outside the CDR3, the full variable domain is DAGVTQSPTHLIKTRGQQVTLRCSPKSGHDTVSWYQQALGQGPQFIFQYYEEEERQRGNFPDRFSGHQFPNYSSELNVNALLLGDSALYLCASRLSGSAGNTIYFGEGSWLTVV.

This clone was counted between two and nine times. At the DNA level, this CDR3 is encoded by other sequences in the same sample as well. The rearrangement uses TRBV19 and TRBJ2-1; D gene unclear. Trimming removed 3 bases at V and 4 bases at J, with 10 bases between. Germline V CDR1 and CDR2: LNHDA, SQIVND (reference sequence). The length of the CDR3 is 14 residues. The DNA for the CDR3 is TGTGCCAGTAGTATTGGTCTTCTGTACAATGAGCAGTTCTTC. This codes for CASSIGLLYNEQFF.

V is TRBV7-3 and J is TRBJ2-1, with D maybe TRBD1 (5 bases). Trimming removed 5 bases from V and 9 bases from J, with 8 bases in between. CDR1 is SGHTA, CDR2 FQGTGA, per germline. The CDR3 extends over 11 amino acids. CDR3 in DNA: TGTGCCAGCAGCGTAGGGGTTGAGCAGTTCTTC. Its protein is CASSVGVEQFF.

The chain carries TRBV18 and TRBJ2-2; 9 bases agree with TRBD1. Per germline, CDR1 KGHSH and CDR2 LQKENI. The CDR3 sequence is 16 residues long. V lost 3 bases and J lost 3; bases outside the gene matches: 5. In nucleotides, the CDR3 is TGTGCCAGCTCACCGGGACAGGGCATTTACACCGGGGAGCTGTTTTTT. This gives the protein CASSPGQGIYTGELFF.

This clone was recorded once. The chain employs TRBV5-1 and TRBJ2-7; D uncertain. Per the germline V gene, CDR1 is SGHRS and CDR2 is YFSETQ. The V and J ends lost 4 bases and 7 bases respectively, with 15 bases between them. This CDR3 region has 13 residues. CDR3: CASSLAQSPEQYF. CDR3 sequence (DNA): TGCGCCAGCAGCCTGGCCCAGTCGCCGGAGCAGTACTTC.

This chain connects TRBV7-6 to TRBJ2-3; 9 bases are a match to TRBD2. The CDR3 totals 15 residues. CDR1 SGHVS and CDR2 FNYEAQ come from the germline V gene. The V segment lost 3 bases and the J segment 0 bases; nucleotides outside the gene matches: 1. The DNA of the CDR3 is TGTGCCAGCAGCTTTCTAGCGGGAAGCACAGATACGCAGTATTTT. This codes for CASSFLAGSTDTQYF.

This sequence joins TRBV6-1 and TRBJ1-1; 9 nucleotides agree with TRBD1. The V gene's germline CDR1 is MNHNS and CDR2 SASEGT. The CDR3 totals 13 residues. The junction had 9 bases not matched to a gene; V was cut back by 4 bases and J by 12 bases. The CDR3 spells CASSVNWGQGPFF. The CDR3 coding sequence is TGTGCCAGCAGTGTTAACTGGGGACAGGGACCTTTCTTT.

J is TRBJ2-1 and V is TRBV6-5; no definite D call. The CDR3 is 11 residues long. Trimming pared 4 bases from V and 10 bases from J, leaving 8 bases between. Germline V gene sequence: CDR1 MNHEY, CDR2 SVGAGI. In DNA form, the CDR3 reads TGTGCCAGCAGTTCCCAGCAGGAGCAGTTCTTC. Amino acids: CASSSQQEQFF.

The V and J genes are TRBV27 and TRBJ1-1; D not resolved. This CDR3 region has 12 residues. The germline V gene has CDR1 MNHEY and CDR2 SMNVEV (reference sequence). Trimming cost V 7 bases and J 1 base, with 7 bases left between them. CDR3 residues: CASKPGNTEAFF. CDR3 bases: TGTGCCAGCAAGCCAGGGAACACTGAAGCTTTCTTT.